The text below deals with one T cell receptor beta chain. Antigen unknown. The V and J ends lost 0 bases and 10 bases respectively, with 10 bases between them. The CDR3 sequence is 13 residues long. Germline V gives CDR1 SGHDN, CDR2 FVKESK. The data belong to a study of T cells in Graves' hyperthyroidism and ophthalmopathy. Absent ophthalmopathy progression within 18 months defined stable Graves' hyperthyroidism. Hyperthyroidism, newly diagnosed and lasting under 2 months, affected patients aged 18 to 65. General study points: Ophthalmopathy cases were set apart from stable hyperthyroidism by a 13 V-J model. In blood, most of the thyroid clonotypes expanded above 0.001 were also present.

What was amplified from RNA transcripts were TCR beta CDR3 regions. The HTBI primer set served for first-round RT-PCR of the TCR CDR3. Via MiXCR, TCRdb re-called the multiplex PCR reads, giving one row per CDR3 protein. This sample has fewer than 800,000 distinct CDR3 sequences, with roughly 17% found just once. The receptor's source is a man aged 18 to 30 with Graves' hyperthyroidism. What was sequenced was blood. This chain joins TRBV14 and TRBJ2-1; tentatively, D is TRBD2 (5 bases). The CDR3 DNA reads TGTGCCAGCAGCCAAGATTTGGCTAGCGAGCAGTTCTTC. As protein: CASSQDLASEQFF. The whole variable domain, remainder taken from reference TRBV14 and TRBJ2-1, is EAGVTQFPSHSVIEKGQTVTLRCDPISGHDNLYWYRRVMGKEIKFLLHFVKESKQDESGMPNNRFLAERTGGTYSTLKVQPAELEDSGVYFCASSQDLASEQFFGPGTRLTVL.